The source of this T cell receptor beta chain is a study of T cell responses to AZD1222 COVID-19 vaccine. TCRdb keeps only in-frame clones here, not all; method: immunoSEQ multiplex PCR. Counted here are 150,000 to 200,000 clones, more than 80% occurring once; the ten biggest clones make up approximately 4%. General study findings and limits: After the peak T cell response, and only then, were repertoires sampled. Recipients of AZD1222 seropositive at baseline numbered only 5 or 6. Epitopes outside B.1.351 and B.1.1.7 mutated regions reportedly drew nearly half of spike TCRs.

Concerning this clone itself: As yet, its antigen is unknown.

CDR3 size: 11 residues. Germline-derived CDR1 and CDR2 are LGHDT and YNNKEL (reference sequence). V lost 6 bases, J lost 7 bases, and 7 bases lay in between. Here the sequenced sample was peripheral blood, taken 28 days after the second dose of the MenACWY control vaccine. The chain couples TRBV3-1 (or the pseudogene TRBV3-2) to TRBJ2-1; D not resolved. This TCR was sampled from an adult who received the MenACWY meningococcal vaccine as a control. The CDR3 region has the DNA TGTGCCAGCAGTCTTTTAAATGAGCAGTTCTTC. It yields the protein CASSLLNEQFF.